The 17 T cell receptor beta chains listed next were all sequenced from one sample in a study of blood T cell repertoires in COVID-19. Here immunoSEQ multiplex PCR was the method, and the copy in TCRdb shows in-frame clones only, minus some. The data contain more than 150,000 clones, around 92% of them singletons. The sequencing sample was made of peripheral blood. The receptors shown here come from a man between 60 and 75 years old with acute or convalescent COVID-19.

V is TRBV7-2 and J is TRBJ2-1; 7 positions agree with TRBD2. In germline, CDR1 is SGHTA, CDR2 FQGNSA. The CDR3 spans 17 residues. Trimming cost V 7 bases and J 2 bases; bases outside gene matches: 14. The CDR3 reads CASIPDLLAGAYNEQFF. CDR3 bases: TGTGCCAGCATCCCCGACCTGCTTGCGGGGGCCTACAATGAGCAGTTCTTC. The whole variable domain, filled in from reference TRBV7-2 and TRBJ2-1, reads GAGVSQSPSNKVTEKGKDVELRCDPISGHTALYWYRQSLGQGLEFLIYFQGNSAPDKSGLPSDRFSAERTGGSVSTLTIQRTQQEDSAVYLCASIPDLLAGAYNEQFFGPGTRLTVL.

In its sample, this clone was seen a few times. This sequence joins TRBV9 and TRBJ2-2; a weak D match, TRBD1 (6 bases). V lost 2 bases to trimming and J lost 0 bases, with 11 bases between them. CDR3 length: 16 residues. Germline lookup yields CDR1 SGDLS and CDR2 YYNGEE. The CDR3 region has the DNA TGTGCCAGCAGCGTCGGACAGAGCTCGAACACCGGGGAGCTGTTTTTT. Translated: CASSVGQSSNTGELFF.

DNA of the CDR3: TGTGCCAGCGAGGCGGGGAGCTACAATGAGCAGTTCTTC. Amino acid sequence: CASEAGSYNEQFF. The chain carries TRBV2 and TRBJ2-1, with a possible D match to TRBD2 (6 bases). This CDR3 contains 13 residues. CDR1 is SNHLY and CDR2 is FYNNEI in the germline V gene. Trimming cost V 8 bases and J 3 bases, with 11 bases left between them.

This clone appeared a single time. This CDR3 is CASSQPGGAGEKLFF. CDR3 coding DNA: TGTGCCAGCAGCCAACCGGGGGGGGCTGGTGAAAAACTGTTTTTT. The gene calls are TRBV4-2 and TRBJ1-4, with D possibly being TRBD1 (6 bases). This CDR3 has 15 residues. CDR1 is LGHNA and CDR2 is YNFKEQ in the germline V gene. With 2 bases removed from V and 7 bases from J, the gap between germline ends came to 14 bases.

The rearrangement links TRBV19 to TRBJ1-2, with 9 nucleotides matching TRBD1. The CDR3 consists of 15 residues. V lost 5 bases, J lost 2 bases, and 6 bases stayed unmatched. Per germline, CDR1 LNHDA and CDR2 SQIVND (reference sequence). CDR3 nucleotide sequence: TGTGCCAGTAGTCCCGGACAGGGGCTCAACTATGGCTACACCTTC. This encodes CASSPGQGLNYGYTF.

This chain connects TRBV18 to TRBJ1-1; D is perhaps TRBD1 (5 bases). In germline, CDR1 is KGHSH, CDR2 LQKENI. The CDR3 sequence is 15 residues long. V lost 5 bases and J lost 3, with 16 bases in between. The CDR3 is CASSAEPGVHTEAFF. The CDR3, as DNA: TGTGCCAGCTCAGCCGAACCGGGGGTGCACACTGAAGCTTTCTTT.

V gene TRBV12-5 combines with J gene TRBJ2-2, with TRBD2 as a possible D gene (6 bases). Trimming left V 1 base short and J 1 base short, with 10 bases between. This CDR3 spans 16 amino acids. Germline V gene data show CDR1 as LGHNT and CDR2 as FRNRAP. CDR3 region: CASGLAGVRNTGELFF. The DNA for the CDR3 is TGTGCTAGTGGTTTGGCGGGGGTTCGGAACACCGGGGAGCTGTTTTTT. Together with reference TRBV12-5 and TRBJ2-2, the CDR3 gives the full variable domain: DARVTQTPRHKVTEMGQEVTMRCQPILGHNTVFWYRQTMMQGLELLAYFRNRAPLDDSGMPKDRFSAEMPDATLATLKIQPSEPRDSAVYFCASGLAGVRNTGELFFGEGSRLTVL.

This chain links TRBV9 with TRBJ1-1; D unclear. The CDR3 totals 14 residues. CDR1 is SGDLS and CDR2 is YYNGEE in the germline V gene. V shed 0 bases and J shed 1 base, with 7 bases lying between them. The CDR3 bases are TGTGCCAGCAGCGTAGGCCACAAGAACACTGAAGCTTTCTTT. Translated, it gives CASSVGHKNTEAFF. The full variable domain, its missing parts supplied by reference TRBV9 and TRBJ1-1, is DSGVTQTPKHLITATGQRVTLRCSPRSGDLSVYWYQQSLDQGLQFLIQYYNGEERAKGNILERFSAQQFPDLHSELNLSSLELGDSALYFCASSVGHKNTEAFFGQGTRLTVV.

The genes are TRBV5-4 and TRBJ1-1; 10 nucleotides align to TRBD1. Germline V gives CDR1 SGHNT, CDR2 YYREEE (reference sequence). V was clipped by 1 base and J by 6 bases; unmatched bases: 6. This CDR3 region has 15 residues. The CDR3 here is CASSLFGTGDAEAFF. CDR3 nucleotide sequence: TGTGCCAGCAGCTTGTTTGGGACAGGGGACGCTGAAGCTTTCTTT.

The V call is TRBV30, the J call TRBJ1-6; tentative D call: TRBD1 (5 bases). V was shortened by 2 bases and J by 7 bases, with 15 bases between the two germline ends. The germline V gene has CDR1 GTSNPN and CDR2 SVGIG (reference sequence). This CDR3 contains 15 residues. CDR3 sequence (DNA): TGTGCCTGGAGTCCCCGGGGACTGAAAAATTCACCCCTCCACTTT. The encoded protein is CAWSPRGLKNSPLHF. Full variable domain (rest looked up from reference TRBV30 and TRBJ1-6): SQTIHQWPATLVQPVGSPLSLECTVEGTSNPNLYWYRQAAGRGLQLLFYSVGIGQISSEVPQNLSASRPQDRQFILSSKKLLLSDSGFYLCAWSPRGLKNSPLHFGNGTRLTVT.

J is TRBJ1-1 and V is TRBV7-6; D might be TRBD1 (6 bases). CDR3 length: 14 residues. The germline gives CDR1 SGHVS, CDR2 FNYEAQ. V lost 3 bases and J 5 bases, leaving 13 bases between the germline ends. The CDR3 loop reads CASSLGQGLTEAFF. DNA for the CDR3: TGTGCCAGCAGCTTGGGGCAGGGGCTTACTGAAGCTTTCTTT.

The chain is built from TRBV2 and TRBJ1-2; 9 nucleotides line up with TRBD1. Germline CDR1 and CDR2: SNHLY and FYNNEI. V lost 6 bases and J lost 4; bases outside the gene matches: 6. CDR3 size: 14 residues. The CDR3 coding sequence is TGTGCCAGCAGGTACAGGGGGCAAGGCTATGGCTACACCTTC. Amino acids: CASRYRGQGYGYTF.

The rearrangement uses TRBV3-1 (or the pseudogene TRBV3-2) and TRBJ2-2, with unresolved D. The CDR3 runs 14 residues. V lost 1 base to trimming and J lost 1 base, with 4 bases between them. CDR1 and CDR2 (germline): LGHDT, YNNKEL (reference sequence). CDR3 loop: CASSQVGNTGELFF. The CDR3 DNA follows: TGTGCCAGCAGCCAAGTCGGGAACACCGGGGAGCTGTTTTTT.

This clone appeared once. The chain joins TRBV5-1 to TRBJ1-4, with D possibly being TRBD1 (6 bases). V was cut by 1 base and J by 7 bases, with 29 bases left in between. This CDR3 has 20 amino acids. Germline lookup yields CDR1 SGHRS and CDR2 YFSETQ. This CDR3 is CASSLMPQGSLPLGGEKLFF. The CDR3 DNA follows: TGCGCCAGCAGCTTGATGCCGCAGGGGTCTTTGCCACTTGGGGGTGAAAAACTGTTTTTT.

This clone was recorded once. This chain's CDR3 is CASSEATYRDRRDNEQFF. DNA of the CDR3: TGTGCCAGCAGTGAGGCGACGTACCGGGACAGAAGGGACAATGAGCAGTTCTTC. The chain joins TRBV6-1 to TRBJ2-1; 7 nucleotides align to TRBD1. The CDR3 is 18 amino acids. CDR1 is MNHNS, CDR2 SASEGT, per germline. The trim removed 3 bases at V and 5 bases at J, leaving 16 bases unmatched.

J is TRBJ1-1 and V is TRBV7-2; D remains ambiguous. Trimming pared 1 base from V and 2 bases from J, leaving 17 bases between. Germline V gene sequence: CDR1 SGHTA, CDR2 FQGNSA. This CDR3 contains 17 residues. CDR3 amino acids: CASSLVLGRQLNTEAFF. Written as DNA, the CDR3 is TGTGCCAGCAGCTTAGTCCTTGGGAGACAACTTAACACTGAAGCTTTCTTT.

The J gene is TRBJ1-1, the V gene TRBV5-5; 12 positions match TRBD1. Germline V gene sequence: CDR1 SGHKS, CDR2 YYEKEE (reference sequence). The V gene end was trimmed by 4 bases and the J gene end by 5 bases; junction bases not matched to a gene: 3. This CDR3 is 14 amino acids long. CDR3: CASSGDRGRTEAFF. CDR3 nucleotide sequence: TGTGCCAGCAGCGGGGACAGGGGGCGAACTGAAGCTTTCTTT.